The subject of this entry is one T cell receptor (beta chain). TCR beta chains were sequenced at survey level with immunoSEQ. Profiled with immunoSEQ multiplex PCR; TCRdb holds only in-frame clones, not every one. This table holds some 68,000 clones, about 93% found once. CDR1 and CDR2 (germline): KGHSH, LQKENI. Trimming cost V 3 bases and J 1 base; bases outside gene matches: 2. This CDR3 comprises 16 residues. The rearrangement joins TRBV18 to TRBJ2-1, with 11 nucleotides matching TRBD2. The sample consisted of PBMCs. The source of this sequence is a man between 40 and 49 years old with rheumatoid arthritis. The CDR3 here is CASSPTSGISYNEQFF. As DNA, the CDR3 is TGTGCCAGCTCACCGACTAGCGGGATATCCTACAATGAGCAGTTCTTC. Looking up the rest from reference TRBV18 and TRBJ2-1 gives the full variable domain: NAGVMQNPRHLVRRRGQEARLRCSPMKGHSHVYWYRQLPEEGLKFMVYLQKENIIDESGMPKERFSAEFPKEGPSILRIQQVVRGDSAAYFCASSPTSGISYNEQFFGPGTRLTVL.